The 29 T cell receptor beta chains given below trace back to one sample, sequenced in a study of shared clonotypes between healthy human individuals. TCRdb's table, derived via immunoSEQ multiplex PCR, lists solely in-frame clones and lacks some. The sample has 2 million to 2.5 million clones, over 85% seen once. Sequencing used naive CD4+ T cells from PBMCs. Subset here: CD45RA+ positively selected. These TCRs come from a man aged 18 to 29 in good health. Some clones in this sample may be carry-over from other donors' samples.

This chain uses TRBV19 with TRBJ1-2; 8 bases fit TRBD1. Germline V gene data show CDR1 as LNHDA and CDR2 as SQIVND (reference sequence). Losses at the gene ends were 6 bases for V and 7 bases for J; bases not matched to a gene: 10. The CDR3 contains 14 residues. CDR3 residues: CASRDPGTGSGYTF. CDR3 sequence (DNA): TGTGCCAGTAGGGACCCCGGGACAGGTTCTGGCTACACCTTC.

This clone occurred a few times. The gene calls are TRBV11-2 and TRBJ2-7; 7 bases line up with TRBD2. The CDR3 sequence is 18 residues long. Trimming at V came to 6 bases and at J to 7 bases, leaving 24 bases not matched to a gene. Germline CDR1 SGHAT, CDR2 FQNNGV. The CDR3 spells CASRAIPRPGTTYREQYF. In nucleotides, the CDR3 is TGTGCCAGCAGAGCAATCCCCCGCCCCGGGACTACATACAGGGAGCAGTACTTC.

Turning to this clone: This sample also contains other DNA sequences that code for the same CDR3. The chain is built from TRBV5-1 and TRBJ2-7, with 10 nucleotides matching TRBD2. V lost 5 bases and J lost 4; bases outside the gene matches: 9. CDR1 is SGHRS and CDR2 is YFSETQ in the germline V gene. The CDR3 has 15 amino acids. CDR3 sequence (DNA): TGCGCCAGCAGTCCGAGGACTAGCGGTCCTTACGAGCAGTACTTC. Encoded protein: CASSPRTSGPYEQYF.

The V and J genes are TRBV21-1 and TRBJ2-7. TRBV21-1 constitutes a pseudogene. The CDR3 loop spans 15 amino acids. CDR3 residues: CASSKHPIVPYEQYF. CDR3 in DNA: TGTGCCAGCAGCAAACACCCGATCGTTCCCTACGAGCAGTACTTC.

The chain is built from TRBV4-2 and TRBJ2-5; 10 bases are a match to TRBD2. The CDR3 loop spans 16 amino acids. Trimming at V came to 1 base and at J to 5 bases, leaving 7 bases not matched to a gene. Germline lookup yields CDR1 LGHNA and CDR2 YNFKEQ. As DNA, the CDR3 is TGTGCCAGCAGCCAAGTGGCTAGCGGGAGTGTCGAGACCCAGTACTTC. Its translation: CASSQVASGSVETQYF.

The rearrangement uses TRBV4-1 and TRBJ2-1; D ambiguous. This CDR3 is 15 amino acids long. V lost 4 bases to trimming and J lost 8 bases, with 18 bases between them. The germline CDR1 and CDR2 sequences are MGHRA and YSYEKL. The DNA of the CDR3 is TGCGCCAGCAGCCTACTCGGGCTGTCCGTCGATGAGCAGTTCTTC. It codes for CASSLLGLSVDEQFF.

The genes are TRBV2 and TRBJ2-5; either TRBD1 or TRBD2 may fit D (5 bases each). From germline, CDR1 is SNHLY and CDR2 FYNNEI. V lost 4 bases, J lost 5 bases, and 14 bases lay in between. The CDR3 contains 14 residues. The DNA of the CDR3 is TGTGCCAGCAGTGGGGGGACCGAAACGGAGACCCAGTACTTC. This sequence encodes CASSGGTETETQYF.

CDR3 protein: CSAGPRGTDTQYF. In DNA, the CDR3 is TGCAGCGCGGGGCCCCGGGGCACAGATACGCAGTATTTT. V and J are TRBV29-1 and TRBJ2-3; D could derive from TRBD1 or TRBD2 (5 bases each). This CDR3 region has 13 residues. The V gene lost 7 bases and the J gene lost 1 base, with 12 bases spanning the gap. Germline V lookup: CDR1 SQVTM, CDR2 ANQGSEA.

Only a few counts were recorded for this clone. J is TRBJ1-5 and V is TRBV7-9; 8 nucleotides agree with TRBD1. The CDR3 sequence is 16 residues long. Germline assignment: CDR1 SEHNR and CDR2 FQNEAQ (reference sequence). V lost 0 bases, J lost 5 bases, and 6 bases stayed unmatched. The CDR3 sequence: CASSLARTGSDQPQHF. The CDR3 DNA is TGTGCCAGCAGCTTAGCGAGGACAGGGTCGGATCAGCCCCAGCATTTT.

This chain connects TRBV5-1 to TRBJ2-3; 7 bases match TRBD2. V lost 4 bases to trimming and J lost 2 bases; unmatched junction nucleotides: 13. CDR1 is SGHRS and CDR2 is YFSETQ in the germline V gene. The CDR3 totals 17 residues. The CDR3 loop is CASSGRVLARSTDTQYF. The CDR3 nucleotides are TGCGCCAGCAGCGGAAGGGTACTAGCGAGGTCCACAGATACGCAGTATTTT.

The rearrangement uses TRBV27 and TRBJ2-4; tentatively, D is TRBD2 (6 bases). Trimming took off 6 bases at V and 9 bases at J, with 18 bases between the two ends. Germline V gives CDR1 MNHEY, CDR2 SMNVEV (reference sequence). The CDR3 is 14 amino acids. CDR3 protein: CASRIGRDAGIQYF. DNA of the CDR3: TGTGCCAGCAGAATTGGGCGGGATGCGGGCATTCAGTACTTC.

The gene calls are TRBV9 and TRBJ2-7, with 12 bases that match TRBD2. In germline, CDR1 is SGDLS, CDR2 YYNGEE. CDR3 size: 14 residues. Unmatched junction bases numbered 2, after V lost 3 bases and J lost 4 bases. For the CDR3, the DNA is TGTGCCAGCAGCGAGGGGACTAGCGGGTACGAGCAGTACTTC. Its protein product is CASSEGTSGYEQYF.

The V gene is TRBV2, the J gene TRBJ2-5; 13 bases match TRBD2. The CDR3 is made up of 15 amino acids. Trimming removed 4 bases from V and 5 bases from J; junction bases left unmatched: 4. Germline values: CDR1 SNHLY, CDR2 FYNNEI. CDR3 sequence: CASSVLLAGGETQYF. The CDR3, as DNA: TGTGCCAGCAGTGTGTTACTAGCGGGGGGGGAGACCCAGTACTTC.

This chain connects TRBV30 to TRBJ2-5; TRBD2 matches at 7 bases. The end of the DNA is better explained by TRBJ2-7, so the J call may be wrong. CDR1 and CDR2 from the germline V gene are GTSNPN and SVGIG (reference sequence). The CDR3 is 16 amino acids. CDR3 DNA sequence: TGTGCCTGGAGCGCTGGAGCCGGGGGGAGGGCCGACGAGCAGTACTTC. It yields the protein CAWSAGAGGRADEQYF.

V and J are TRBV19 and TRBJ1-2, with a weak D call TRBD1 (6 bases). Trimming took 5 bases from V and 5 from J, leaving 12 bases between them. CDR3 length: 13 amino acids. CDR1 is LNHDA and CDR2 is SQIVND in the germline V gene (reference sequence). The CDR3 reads CASSPGAQYGYTF. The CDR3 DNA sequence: TGTGCCAGTAGTCCAGGGGCCCAGTATGGCTACACCTTC.

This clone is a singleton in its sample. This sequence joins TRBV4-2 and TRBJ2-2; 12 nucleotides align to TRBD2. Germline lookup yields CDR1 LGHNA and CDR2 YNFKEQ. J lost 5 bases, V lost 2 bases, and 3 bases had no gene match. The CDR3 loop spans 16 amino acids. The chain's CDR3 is CASSQRTSGRTGELFF. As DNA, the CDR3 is TGTGCCAGCAGCCAACGAACTAGCGGGAGGACCGGGGAGCTGTTTTTT.

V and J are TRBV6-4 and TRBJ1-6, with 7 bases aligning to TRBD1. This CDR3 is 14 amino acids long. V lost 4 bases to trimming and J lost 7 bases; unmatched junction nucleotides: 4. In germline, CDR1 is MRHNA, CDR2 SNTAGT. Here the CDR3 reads CASSVGTENSPLHF. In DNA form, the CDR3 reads TGTGCCAGCAGTGTTGGGACAGAAAATTCACCCCTCCACTTT.

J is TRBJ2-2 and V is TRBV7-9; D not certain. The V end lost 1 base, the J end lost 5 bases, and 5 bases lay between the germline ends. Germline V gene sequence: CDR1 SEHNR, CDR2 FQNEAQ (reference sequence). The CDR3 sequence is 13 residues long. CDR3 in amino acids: CASSLVQTGELFF. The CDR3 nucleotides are TGTGCCAGCAGCTTAGTACAGACCGGGGAGCTGTTTTTT.

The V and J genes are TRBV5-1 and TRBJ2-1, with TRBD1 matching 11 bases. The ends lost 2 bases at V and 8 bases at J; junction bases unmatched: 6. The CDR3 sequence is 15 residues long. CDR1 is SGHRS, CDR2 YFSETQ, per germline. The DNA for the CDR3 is TGCGCCAGCAGCTTCGGAGGACAGGGGGCGGATGAGCAGTTCTTC. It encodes CASSFGGQGADEQFF.

The CDR3 bases are TGTGCCAGCAGCTTGGCGGGAATCTACGAGCAGTACTTC. Its translation is CASSLAGIYEQYF. The V call is TRBV5-4, the J call TRBJ2-7; a possible D gene is TRBD2 (5 bases). With 0 bases removed from V and 3 bases from J, the gap between germline ends came to 7 bases. The CDR3 extends over 13 amino acids. Germline assignment: CDR1 SGHNT and CDR2 YYREEE (reference sequence).

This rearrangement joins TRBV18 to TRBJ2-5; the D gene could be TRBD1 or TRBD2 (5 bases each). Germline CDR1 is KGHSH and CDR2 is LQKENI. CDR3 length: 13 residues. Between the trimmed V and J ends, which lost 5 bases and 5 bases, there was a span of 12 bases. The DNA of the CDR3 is TGTGCCAGCTCATCGGCATGGGGGGAGACCCAGTACTTC. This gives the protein CASSSAWGETQYF.

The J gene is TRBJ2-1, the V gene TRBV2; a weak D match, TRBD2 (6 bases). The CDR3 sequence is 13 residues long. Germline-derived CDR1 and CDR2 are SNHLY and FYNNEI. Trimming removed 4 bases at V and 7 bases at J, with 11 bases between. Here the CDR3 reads CASSVLLANEQFF. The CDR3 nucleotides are TGTGCCAGCAGTGTATTACTAGCTAATGAGCAGTTCTTC.

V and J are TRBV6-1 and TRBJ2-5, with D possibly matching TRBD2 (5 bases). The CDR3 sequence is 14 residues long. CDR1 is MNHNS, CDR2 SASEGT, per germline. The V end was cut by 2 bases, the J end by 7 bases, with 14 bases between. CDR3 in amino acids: CASSELAVAGTQYF. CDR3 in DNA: TGTGCCAGCAGTGAATTGGCGGTGGCGGGGACCCAGTACTTC.

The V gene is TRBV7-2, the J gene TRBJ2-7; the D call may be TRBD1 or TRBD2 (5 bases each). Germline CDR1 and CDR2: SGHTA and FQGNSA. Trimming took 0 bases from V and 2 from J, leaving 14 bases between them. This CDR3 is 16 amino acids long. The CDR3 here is CASSLASGTATYEQYF. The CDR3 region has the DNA TGTGCCAGCAGCTTAGCCTCCGGGACGGCAACCTACGAGCAGTACTTC.

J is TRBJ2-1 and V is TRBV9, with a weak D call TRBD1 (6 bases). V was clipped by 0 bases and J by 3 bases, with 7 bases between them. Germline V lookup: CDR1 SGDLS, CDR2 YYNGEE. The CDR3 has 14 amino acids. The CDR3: CASSVVGGYNEQFF. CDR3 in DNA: TGTGCCAGCAGCGTAGTAGGGGGCTACAATGAGCAGTTCTTC. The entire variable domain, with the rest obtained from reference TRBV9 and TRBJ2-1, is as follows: DSGVTQTPKHLITATGQRVTLRCSPRSGDLSVYWYQQSLDQGLQFLIQYYNGEERAKGNILERFSAQQFPDLHSELNLSSLELGDSALYFCASSVVGGYNEQFFGPGTRLTVL.

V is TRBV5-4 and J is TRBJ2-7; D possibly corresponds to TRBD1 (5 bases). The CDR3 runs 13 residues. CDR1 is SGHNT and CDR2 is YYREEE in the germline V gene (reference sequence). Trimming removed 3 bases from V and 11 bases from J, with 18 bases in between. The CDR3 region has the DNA TGTGCCAGCAGCTCAACGTTGACAGCGATTAAGTACTTC. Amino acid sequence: CASSSTLTAIKYF.

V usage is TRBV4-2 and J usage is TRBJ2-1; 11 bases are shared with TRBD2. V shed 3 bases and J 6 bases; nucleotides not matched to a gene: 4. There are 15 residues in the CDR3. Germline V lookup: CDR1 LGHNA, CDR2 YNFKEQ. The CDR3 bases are TGTGCCAGCAGCCAGACTAGCGGGGCGTTCAATGAGCAGTTCTTC. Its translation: CASSQTSGAFNEQFF.

CDR3 sequence: CSVGRGTASQETQYF. The CDR3 DNA is TGCAGCGTTGGGCGGGGGACAGCTTCACAAGAGACCCAGTACTTC. The chain joins TRBV29-1 to TRBJ2-5; TRBD1 or TRBD2 may be the D gene (7 bases each). CDR3 length: 15 amino acids. From germline, CDR1 is SQVTM and CDR2 ANQGSEA. V dropped 4 bases and J dropped 2 bases, with 17 bases sitting between them.

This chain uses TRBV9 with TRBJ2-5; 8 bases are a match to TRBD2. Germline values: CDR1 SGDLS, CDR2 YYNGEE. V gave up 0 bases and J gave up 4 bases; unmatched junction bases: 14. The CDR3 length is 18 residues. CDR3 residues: CASSVDGRTAGVGETQYF. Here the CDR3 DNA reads TGTGCCAGCAGCGTAGACGGTAGGACAGCGGGAGTGGGAGAGACCCAGTACTTC.